This T cell receptor (beta chain) was sequenced during a study of technical replicates of blood from a handful of donors. Method: immunoSEQ multiplex PCR; TCRdb's copy keeps in-frame clones and lacks some. The sample contains more than 95,000 clones, about 95% of which appear only once. Sequencing was done on a sample of T cells isolated from PBMCs. The TCR comes from a human donor in good health.

CDR3 DNA: TGTGCCACCTCCGGGACAGGGATTAATCTCGGCTACACCTTC. Protein: CATSGTGINLGYTF. V is TRBV19 and J is TRBJ1-2, with 9 bases aligning to TRBD1. Trimming removed 10 bases from V and 8 bases from J; junction bases left unmatched: 14. The CDR3 has 14 residues. Per the germline V gene, CDR1 is LNHDA and CDR2 is SQIVND (reference sequence).